The clone carrying this T cell receptor (beta chain) was seen only a few times. Antigen unknown. These data come from a study of T cells in Graves' hyperthyroidism and ophthalmopathy. Study-wide results and limits: Model-based prediction identified ophthalmopathy a median 6.5 months prior to its onset.

Germline V gives CDR1 SEHNR, CDR2 FQNEAQ (reference sequence). This CDR3 contains 13 residues. V lost 4 bases and J lost 4, with 11 bases in between. Lactation, pregnancy, other autoimmune disease or uncontrolled infection led to exclusion of patients. Template material for amplifying TCR beta CDR3 regions consisted of RNA transcripts. The HTBI primer set was used in a first-round RT-PCR of the TCR CDR3. MiXCR, applied by TCRdb to the multiplex PCR reads, yields one record per CDR3 protein. Of around 290,000 distinct CDR3 sequences in the sample, over 15% were seen once. The origin of this receptor is a woman aged 55-70 years with Graves' ophthalmopathy. The sequenced sample consisted of blood. The chain joins TRBV7-9 to TRBJ2-7, with a possible D match to TRBD2 (5 bases). The CDR3 sequence: CASSYSGIYEQYF. CDR3 coding DNA: TGTGCCAGCAGCTACTCCGGGATTTACGAGCAGTACTTC.